The sequence of this T cell receptor (beta chain) was determined in a study of blood T cell repertoires in COVID-19. The assay was immunoSEQ multiplex PCR, and TCRdb's table has in-frame clones only and misses some. The table includes roughly 250,000 clones, 80% to 90% detected once. With 7 bases removed from V and 8 bases from J, the gap between germline ends came to 20 bases. This CDR3 region has 14 residues. Germline V CDR1 and CDR2: MDHEN, SYDVKM. The sequencing input was peripheral blood. The source of this sequence is a man aged 30 to 45 with acute or convalescent COVID-19. The chain recombines TRBV28 with TRBJ1-2, with D tentatively TRBD1 (6 bases). In DNA, the CDR3 is TGTGCCAGCACCACAAGGACAGATTCCGGGGGCTACACCTTC. This sequence encodes CASTTRTDSGGYTF.